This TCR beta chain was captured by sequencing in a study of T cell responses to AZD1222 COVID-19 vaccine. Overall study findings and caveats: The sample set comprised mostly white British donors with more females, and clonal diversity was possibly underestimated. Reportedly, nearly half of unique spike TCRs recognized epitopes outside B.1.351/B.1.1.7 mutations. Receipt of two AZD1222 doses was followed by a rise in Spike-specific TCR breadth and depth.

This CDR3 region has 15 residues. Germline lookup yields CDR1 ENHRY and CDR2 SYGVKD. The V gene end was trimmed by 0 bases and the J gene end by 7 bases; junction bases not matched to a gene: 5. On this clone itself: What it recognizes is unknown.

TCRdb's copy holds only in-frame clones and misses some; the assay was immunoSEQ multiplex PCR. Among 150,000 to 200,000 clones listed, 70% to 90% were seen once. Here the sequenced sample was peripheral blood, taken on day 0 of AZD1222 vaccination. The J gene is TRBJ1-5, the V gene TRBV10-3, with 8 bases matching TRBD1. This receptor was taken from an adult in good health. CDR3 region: CAISESRGQGQPQHF. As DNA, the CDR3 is TGTGCCATCAGTGAGTCCAGGGGGCAAGGGCAGCCCCAGCATTTT.